This T cell receptor beta chain was found in a study of T cell repertoires in cytomegalovirus infection. Overall study context: In public TCR beta signatures, there were indications of both CMV infection and matching HLA type.

TCRdb re-called the reads with MiXCR, one entry per CDR3 protein. The table lists 830,000 or so distinct CDR3 sequences, over 25% of them singletons. Findings of the study overall: Across the ex vivo response, the dominant clonotypes were HLA-C-restricted CMV-specific TCR beta clonotypes. Identification of carriers of CMV plus the relevant HLA was achieved through cumulative public TCR beta family frequency.

Comments on this clonotype: Its matching antigen is unknown. A read error may be the cause here, since a much bigger clone is one base away. No conserved phenylalanine or tryptophan is present at the end of the CDR3, so a read error is the likely explanation.

CDR1 is SGHVS and CDR2 is FNYEAQ in the germline V gene. The V gene lost 0 bases and the J gene lost 3 bases, with 13 bases spanning the gap. This CDR3 has 16 amino acids. The TCR sequence derives from a human donor in good health (CMV status not recorded). Some clones in this sample may be carry-over from other donors' samples. The source material was cultured CD8+ T cells from PBMCs, sampled from culture after CMV antigen stimulation. This sequence joins TRBV7-6 and TRBJ2-3; D ambiguous. The DNA of the CDR3 is TGTGCCAGCAGCTTAGCGGGCGACCAGGAGACAGATACGCAGTATTCT. Translated, it gives CASSLAGDQETDTQYS.